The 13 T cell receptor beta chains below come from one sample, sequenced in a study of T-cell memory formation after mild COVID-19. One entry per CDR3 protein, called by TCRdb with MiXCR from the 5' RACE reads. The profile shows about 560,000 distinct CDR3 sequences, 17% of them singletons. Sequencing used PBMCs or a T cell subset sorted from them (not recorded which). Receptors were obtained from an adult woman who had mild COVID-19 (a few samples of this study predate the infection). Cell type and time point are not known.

Written as DNA, the CDR3 is TGTGCCAGCAGTTTATATCCCGGGGAGGGGCCCTATCAGCCCCAGCATTTT. This translates into CASSLYPGEGPYQPQHF. V gene TRBV12-3 or TRBV12-4 combines with J gene TRBJ1-5; possibly TRBD1 for D (5 bases). The CDR3 runs 17 residues. V lost 2 bases and J lost 5, with 19 bases in between.

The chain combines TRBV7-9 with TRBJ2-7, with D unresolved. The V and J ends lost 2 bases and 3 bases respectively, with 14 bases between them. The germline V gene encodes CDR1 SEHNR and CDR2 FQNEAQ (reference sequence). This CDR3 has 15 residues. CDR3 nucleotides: TGTGCCAGCAGCTTACCCGGTAGTCCCAGCTACGAGCAGTACTTC. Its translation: CASSLPGSPSYEQYF.

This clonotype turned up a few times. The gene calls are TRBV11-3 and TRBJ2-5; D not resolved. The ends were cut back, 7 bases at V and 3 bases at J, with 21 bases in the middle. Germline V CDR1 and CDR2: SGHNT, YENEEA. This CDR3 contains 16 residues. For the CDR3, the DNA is TGTGCCAGCACCTCACCTAGGCCTTGGGGAAAAGAGACCCAGTACTTC. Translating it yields CASTSPRPWGKETQYF.

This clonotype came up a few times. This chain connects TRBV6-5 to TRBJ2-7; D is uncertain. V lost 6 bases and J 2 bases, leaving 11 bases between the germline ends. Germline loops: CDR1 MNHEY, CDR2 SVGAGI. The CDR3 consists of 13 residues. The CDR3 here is CASSAARTYEQYF. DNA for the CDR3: TGTGCCAGCAGCGCTGCTAGGACCTACGAGCAGTACTTC.

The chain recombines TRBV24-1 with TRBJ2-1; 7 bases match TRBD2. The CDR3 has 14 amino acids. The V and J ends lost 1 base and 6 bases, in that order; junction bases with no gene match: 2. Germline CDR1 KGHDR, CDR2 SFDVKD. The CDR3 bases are TGTGCCACCAGTGATTTATCGGGGGGCAATGAGCAGTTCTTC. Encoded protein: CATSDLSGGNEQFF.

As DNA, the CDR3 is TGCGCCAGCAGCCAACAGGACGGTGGGAAAGCTTTCTTT. It yields the protein CASSQQDGGKAFF. This rearrangement joins TRBV4-3 to TRBJ1-1; D ambiguous. Germline CDR1 LGHNA, CDR2 YSLEER. CDR3 length: 13 amino acids. The V and J ends lost 2 bases and 9 bases respectively, with 13 bases between them.

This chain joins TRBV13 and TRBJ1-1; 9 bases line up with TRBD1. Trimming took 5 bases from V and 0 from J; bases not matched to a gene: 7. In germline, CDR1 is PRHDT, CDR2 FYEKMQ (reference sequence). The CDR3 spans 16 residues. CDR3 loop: CASSQTQGALNTEAFF. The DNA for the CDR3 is TGTGCCAGCAGCCAAACACAGGGGGCTCTGAACACTGAAGCTTTCTTT.

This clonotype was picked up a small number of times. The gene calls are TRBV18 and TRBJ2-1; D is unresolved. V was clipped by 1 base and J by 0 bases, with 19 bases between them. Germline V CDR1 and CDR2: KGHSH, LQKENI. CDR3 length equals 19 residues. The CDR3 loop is CASSPLSRNPSSSYNEQFF. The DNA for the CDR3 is TGTGCCAGCTCACCACTTTCGAGGAACCCTAGTAGCTCCTACAATGAGCAGTTCTTC. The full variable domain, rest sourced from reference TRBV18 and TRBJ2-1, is NAGVMQNPRHLVRRRGQEARLRCSPMKGHSHVYWYRQLPEEGLKFMVYLQKENIIDESGMPKERFSAEFPKEGPSILRIQQVVRGDSAAYFCASSPLSRNPSSSYNEQFFGPGTRLTVL.

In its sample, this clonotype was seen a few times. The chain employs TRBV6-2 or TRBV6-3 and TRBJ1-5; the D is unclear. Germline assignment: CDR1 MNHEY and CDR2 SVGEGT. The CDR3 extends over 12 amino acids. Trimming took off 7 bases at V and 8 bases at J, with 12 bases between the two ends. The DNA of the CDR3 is TGTGCCAGCAACTCCGGACCGAAGCCCCAGCATTTT. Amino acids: CASNSGPKPQHF.

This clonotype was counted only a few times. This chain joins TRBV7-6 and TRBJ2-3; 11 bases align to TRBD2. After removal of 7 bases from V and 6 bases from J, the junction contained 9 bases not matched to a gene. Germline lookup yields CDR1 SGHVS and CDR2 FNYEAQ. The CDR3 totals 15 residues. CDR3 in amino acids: CASNRLAGSEDTQYF. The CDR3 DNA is TGTGCCAGCAACCGACTAGCGGGATCGGAGGATACGCAGTATTTT.

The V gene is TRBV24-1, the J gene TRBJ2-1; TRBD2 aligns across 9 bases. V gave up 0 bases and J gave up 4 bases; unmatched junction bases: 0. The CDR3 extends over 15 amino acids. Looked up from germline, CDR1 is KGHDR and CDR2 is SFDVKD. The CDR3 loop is CATSDLTSGYNEQFF. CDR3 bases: TGTGCCACCAGTGATTTGACTAGCGGGTACAATGAGCAGTTCTTC.

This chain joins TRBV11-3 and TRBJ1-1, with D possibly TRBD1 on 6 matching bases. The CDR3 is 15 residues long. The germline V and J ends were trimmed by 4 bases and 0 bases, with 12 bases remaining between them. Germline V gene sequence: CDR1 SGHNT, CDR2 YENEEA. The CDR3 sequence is CASSSGGGLNTEAFF. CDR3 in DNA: TGTGCCAGCAGCTCCGGGGGCGGTCTGAACACTGAAGCTTTCTTT. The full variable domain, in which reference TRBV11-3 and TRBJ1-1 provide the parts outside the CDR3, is EAGVVQSPRYKIIEKKQPVAFWCNPISGHNTLYWYLQNLGQGPELLIRYENEEAVDDSQLPKDRFSAERLKGVDSTLKIQPAELGDSAVYLCASSSGGGLNTEAFFGQGTRLTVV.

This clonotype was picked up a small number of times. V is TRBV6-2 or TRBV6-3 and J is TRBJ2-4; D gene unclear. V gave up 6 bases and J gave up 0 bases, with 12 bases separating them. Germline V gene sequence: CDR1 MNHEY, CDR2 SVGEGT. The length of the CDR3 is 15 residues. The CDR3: CASSIESLAKNIQYF. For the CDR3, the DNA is TGTGCCAGCAGCATAGAATCCCTAGCCAAAAACATTCAGTACTTC.